The 22 T cell receptor beta chains listed next were all sequenced from one sample in a study of cytotoxic CD8 clonotypes in ibrutinib-treated CLL. Measured with immunoSEQ multiplex PCR; TCRdb has only the in-frame clones, and not every one. The repertoire holds some 63,000 clones, just over 90% seen once, with 3.1% in the top ten. The material was PBMCs, obtained after 12 months of ibrutinib treatment. All receptors come from a human donor with chronic lymphocytic leukemia.

This rearrangement joins TRBV4-3 to TRBJ2-7; 10 nucleotides line up with TRBD2. Unmatched junction bases numbered 7, after V lost 4 bases and J lost 4 bases. This CDR3 spans 15 amino acids. Germline V gene sequence: CDR1 LGHNA, CDR2 YSLEER. CDR3 sequence reads: CASSPAIAGGYEQYF. The CDR3 DNA follows: TGCGCCAGCAGCCCTGCTATAGCGGGGGGTTACGAGCAGTACTTC.

CDR3 loop: CASSPLAGGVTNEQFF. The CDR3 nucleotides are TGTGCCAGCAGCCCCTTAGCGGGAGGGGTGACCAATGAGCAGTTCTTC. The chain couples TRBV11-2 to TRBJ2-1, with 11 bases aligning to TRBD2. CDR1 and CDR2 from the germline V gene are SGHAT and FQNNGV. With V trimmed by 5 bases and J by 6 bases, 9 bases remained unmatched. The CDR3 has 16 amino acids.

This clone has a handful of counts. The chain couples TRBV9 to TRBJ1-1, with D possibly matching TRBD1 (6 bases). V was pared by 7 bases and J by 2 bases, with 9 bases between. The CDR3 is 12 amino acids. Germline V CDR1 and CDR2: SGDLS, YYNGEE. CDR3 DNA sequence: TGTGCCAGCTCCGGGACAAACACTGAAGCTTTCTTT. This codes for CASSGTNTEAFF.

The rearrangement uses TRBV28 and TRBJ2-3; 14 bases agree with TRBD2. CDR1 and CDR2 (germline): MDHEN, SYDVKM. This CDR3 has 16 amino acids. J was trimmed by 5 bases and V by 6 bases; bases with no gene match: 7. The CDR3 region has the DNA TGTGCCAGCAGACCTCCCGGACTAGCGGGGGGAGATACGCAGTATTTT. This sequence encodes CASRPPGLAGGDTQYF. Combining the CDR3 with reference TRBV28 and TRBJ2-3 gives the whole variable domain DVKVTQSSRYLVKRTGEKVFLECVQDMDHENMFWYRQDPGLGLRLIYFSYDVKMKEKGDIPEGYSVSREKKERFSLILESASTNQTSMYLCASRPPGLAGGDTQYFGPGTRLTVL.

The rearrangement joins TRBV6-1 to TRBJ1-5; D uncertain. The germline CDR1 and CDR2 sequences are MNHNS and SASEGT. This CDR3 is built from 14 residues. With 1 base removed from V and 0 bases from J, the gap between germline ends came to 4 bases. The CDR3 sequence is CASSEGYSNQPQHF. For the CDR3, the DNA is TGTGCCAGCAGTGAAGGCTATAGCAATCAGCCCCAGCATTTT.

This clone was picked up one time. This rearrangement joins TRBV6-5 to TRBJ2-5; possibly TRBD1 for D (6 bases). Germline V lookup: CDR1 MNHEY, CDR2 SVGAGI. Trimming removed 6 bases from V and 5 bases from J, with 16 bases in between. The CDR3 has 14 amino acids. In DNA, the CDR3 is TGTGCCAGCAGATCCCCAGACAGGCGGGAGACCCAGTACTTC. It encodes CASRSPDRRETQYF.

The chain joins TRBV14 to TRBJ1-1; D gene ambiguous. V was pared by 4 bases and J by 1 base, with 4 bases between. The CDR3 contains 12 residues. Looked up from germline, CDR1 is SGHDN and CDR2 is FVKESK. The CDR3 nucleotides read TGTGCCAGCAGCCGACCGAACACTGAAGCTTTCTTT. Translation: CASSRPNTEAFF.

The chain is built from TRBV6-1 and TRBJ2-1, with TRBD1 matching 11 bases. Trimming at V came to 0 bases and at J to 6 bases, leaving 4 bases not matched to a gene. CDR1 MNHNS and CDR2 SASEGT come from the germline V gene. The CDR3 extends over 16 amino acids. The CDR3 loop is CASSEATGTGGNEQFF. CDR3 in DNA: TGTGCCAGCAGTGAAGCAACCGGGACAGGGGGCAATGAGCAGTTCTTC.

The J gene is TRBJ2-3, the V gene TRBV5-4; D is uncertain. The V gene lost 2 bases and the J gene lost 3 bases, with 7 bases spanning the gap. The CDR3 spans 13 residues. Germline lookup yields CDR1 SGHNT and CDR2 YYREEE (reference sequence). The chain's CDR3 is CASSFVLTDTQYF. CDR3 DNA: TGTGCCAGCAGCTTTGTTTTGACAGATACGCAGTATTTT.

A word on this clone: The identical CDR3 is also encoded by other nucleotide sequences in the sample. This chain links TRBV5-6 with TRBJ2-5, with TRBD2 identical over 8 bases. This CDR3 is 15 amino acids long. The J segment lost 4 bases and the V segment lost 3 bases, leaving 8 bases of the junction unmatched. The germline V gene encodes CDR1 SGHDT and CDR2 YYEEEE. CDR3 sequence reads: CASSWTGGPGETQYF. As DNA, the CDR3 is TGTGCCAGCAGCTGGACGGGAGGGCCCGGAGAGACCCAGTACTTC.

The chain carries TRBV7-8 and TRBJ1-2; D may be TRBD1 (5 bases). V was pared by 4 bases and J by 4 bases, with 16 bases between. Per germline, CDR1 SGHVS and CDR2 FQNEAQ. The CDR3 contains 15 residues. DNA of the CDR3: TGTGCCAGCAGCTCCCGGGAGGGACCAGGCTATGGCTACACCTTC. Amino acids: CASSSREGPGYGYTF.

The chain joins TRBV5-1 to TRBJ2-3, with D tentatively TRBD1 (5 bases). V was cut by 0 bases and J by 6 bases, with 14 bases left in between. The CDR3 loop spans 15 amino acids. Germline V gene lookup returns CDR1 SGHRS and CDR2 YFSETQ. Written as DNA, the CDR3 is TGCGCCAGCAGCTTGGCCAGGGTCCTCGCCGATACGCAGTATTTT. Protein: CASSLARVLADTQYF.

This chain links TRBV5-4 with TRBJ2-3, with 7 nucleotides matching TRBD2. This CDR3 contains 16 residues. Germline CDR1 SGHNT, CDR2 YYREEE (reference sequence). The ends lost 0 bases at V and 5 bases at J; junction bases unmatched: 9. CDR3 sequence (DNA): TGTGCCAGCAGCTTGGGCTGGGCGGGAGCCAAAGATACGCAGTATTTT. This gives the protein CASSLGWAGAKDTQYF.

The chain joins TRBV6-5 to TRBJ2-3; D may be TRBD1 (5 bases). Germline lookup yields CDR1 MNHEY and CDR2 SVGAGI. Deletions cut 2 bases from V and 11 bases from J, with 17 bases between. The CDR3 spans 14 residues. Written as DNA, the CDR3 is TGTGCCAGCAGTTACGTCACGGGTCAGGGTGGGCAGTATTTT. Its protein is CASSYVTGQGGQYF.

This chain links TRBV7-2 with TRBJ2-2; D remains ambiguous. CDR1 and CDR2 (germline): SGHTA, FQGNSA. V gave up 0 bases and J gave up 1 base, with 9 bases separating them. The CDR3 is 16 residues long. In DNA form, the CDR3 reads TGTGCCAGCAGCTTAGCCTCGGGCCAGAACACCGGGGAGCTGTTTTTT. It is translated as CASSLASGQNTGELFF.

The J gene is TRBJ1-5, the V gene TRBV4-1; D might be TRBD1 (6 bases). Trimming pared 0 bases from V and 2 bases from J, leaving 14 bases between. The CDR3 is made up of 17 amino acids. Germline V lookup: CDR1 MGHRA, CDR2 YSYEKL. DNA of the CDR3: TGCGCCAGCAGCCAAGACACGGGGGGCTGGCGCAATCAGCCCCAGCATTTT. Translated, it gives CASSQDTGGWRNQPQHF.

The chain links TRBV9 to TRBJ2-5; D is perhaps TRBD1 (5 bases). Germline V gives CDR1 SGDLS, CDR2 YYNGEE. The CDR3 runs to 14 residues. V shed 1 base and J shed 5 bases, with 12 bases lying between them. DNA of the CDR3: TGTGCCAGCAGCGTACAGGGTGACAAGGAGACCCAGTACTTC. Its protein product is CASSVQGDKETQYF.

Written as DNA, the CDR3 is TGTGCCCGCAAGGGCTCTGGGGCCAACGTCCTGACTTTC. Its protein is CARKGSGANVLTF. The rearrangement links TRBV2 to TRBJ2-6; D gene uncertain. Germline lookup yields CDR1 SNHLY and CDR2 FYNNEI. This CDR3 has 13 residues. The germline V and J ends were trimmed by 11 bases and 0 bases, with 8 bases remaining between them.

The chain joins TRBV10-3 to TRBJ2-7, with TRBD2 matching 7 bases. Looked up from germline, CDR1 is ENHRY and CDR2 is SYGVKD. The CDR3 loop spans 15 amino acids. V lost 8 bases, J lost 3 bases, and 13 bases stayed unmatched. CDR3: CAIGGERDANYEQYF. CDR3 DNA: TGTGCCATCGGGGGGGAGCGGGATGCCAACTACGAGCAGTACTTC.

The chain employs TRBV7-9 and TRBJ2-5; D perhaps matches TRBD1 (6 bases). This CDR3 has 14 amino acids. CDR1 is SEHNR and CDR2 is FQNEAQ in the germline V gene (reference sequence). With 1 base removed from V and 3 bases from J, the gap between germline ends came to 9 bases. The CDR3 is CASSLGPGEETQYF. The CDR3, as DNA: TGTGCCAGCAGCTTAGGGCCAGGGGAAGAGACCCAGTACTTC.

V usage is TRBV5-1 and J usage is TRBJ2-1; 12 bases line up with TRBD2. V lost 4 bases and J lost 2; bases outside the gene matches: 10. In germline, CDR1 is SGHRS, CDR2 YFSETQ. The CDR3 is 18 amino acids. The CDR3 DNA follows: TGCGCCAGCAGCCCCGGGACTAGCGGGCCGGAAGCCTACAATGAGCAGTTCTTC. It specifies CASSPGTSGPEAYNEQFF.

The chain carries TRBV9 and TRBJ2-5, with TRBD1 matching over 9 bases. V lost 0 bases and J lost 5; bases outside the gene matches: 5. CDR1 and CDR2 from the germline V gene are SGDLS and YYNGEE. The CDR3 loop spans 15 amino acids. CDR3 DNA: TGTGCCAGCAGCGTAGCGGACAGGGGACGGGAGACCCAGTACTTC. Its translation is CASSVADRGRETQYF.